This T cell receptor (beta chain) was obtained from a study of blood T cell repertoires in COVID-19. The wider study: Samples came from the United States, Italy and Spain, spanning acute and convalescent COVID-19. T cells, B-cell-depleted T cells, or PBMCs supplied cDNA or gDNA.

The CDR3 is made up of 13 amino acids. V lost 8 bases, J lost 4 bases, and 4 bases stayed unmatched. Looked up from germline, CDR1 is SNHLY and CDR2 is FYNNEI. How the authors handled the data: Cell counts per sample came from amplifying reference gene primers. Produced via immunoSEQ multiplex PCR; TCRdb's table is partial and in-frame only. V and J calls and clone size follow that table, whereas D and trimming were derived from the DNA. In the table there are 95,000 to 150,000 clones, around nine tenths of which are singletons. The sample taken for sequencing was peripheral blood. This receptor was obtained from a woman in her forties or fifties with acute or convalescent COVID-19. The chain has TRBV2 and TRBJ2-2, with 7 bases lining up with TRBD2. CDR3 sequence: CASGTGGTGELFF. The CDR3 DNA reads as TGTGCCAGCGGAACGGGGGGCACCGGGGAGCTGTTTTTT. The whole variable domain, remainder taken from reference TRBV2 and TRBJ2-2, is EPEVTQTPSHQVTQMGQEVILRCVPISNHLYFYWYRQILGQKVEFLVSFYNNEISEKSEIFDDQFSVERPDGSNFTLKIRSTKLEDSAMYFCASGTGGTGELFFGEGSRLTVL.